These 2 T cell receptor beta chains originate from one sample sequenced in a study of T cell changes during pregnancy in multiple sclerosis. The method was immunoSEQ multiplex PCR; TCRdb's version includes in-frame clones alone and lacks a portion of them. The profile shows around 97,000 clones, about 91% of them singletons. The sequencing used peripheral blood, collected after pregnancy. These receptors all come from a female donor with multiple sclerosis, enrolled in a pregnancy study.

This clone was seen just once. The V gene is TRBV7-9, the J gene TRBJ2-5, with TRBD2 matching 12 bases. Germline CDR1 and CDR2: SEHNR and FQNEAQ (reference sequence). CDR3 size: 17 residues. The J segment lost 4 bases and the V segment lost 6 bases, leaving 12 bases of the junction unmatched. This CDR3 is CASRRTSGEIWGETQYF. CDR3 coding DNA: TGTGCCAGCAGAAGGACTAGCGGGGAGATTTGGGGAGAGACCCAGTACTTC.

The gene calls are TRBV12-5 and TRBJ2-5; 8 nucleotides align to TRBD1. The CDR3 runs to 16 residues. From germline, CDR1 is LGHNT and CDR2 FRNRAP. V trimming: 6 bases; J trimming: 4 bases; junction bases outside the gene matches: 13. CDR3 sequence: CASGSRAGQGRETQYF. As DNA, the CDR3 is TGTGCTAGTGGCTCCCGTGCCGGACAGGGCAGAGAGACCCAGTACTTC.